Each of the 2 T cell receptor beta chains below was sequenced from the same sample in a study of shared clonotypes between healthy human individuals. Generated by immunoSEQ multiplex PCR, the TCRdb table keeps only in-frame clones and is missing some. The data hold under 600,000 clones, with roughly 79% observed a single time. Sequenced sample: PBMCs. These receptors were collected from a woman aged 40 to 50 in good health. Some clones in this sample may be carry-over from other donors' samples.

The CDR3 DNA reads as TGTGCCAGCAGTTCCCGGGACAGGGCTACTGAAGCTTTCTTT. Residues: CASSSRDRATEAFF. The rearrangement links TRBV6-5 to TRBJ1-1; 9 bases map to TRBD1. This CDR3 contains 14 residues. V was pared by 4 bases and J by 5 bases, with 5 bases of the junction left unmatched. CDR1 and CDR2 from the germline V gene are MNHEY and SVGAGI.

The V gene is TRBV7-9, the J gene TRBJ1-1; tentatively, D is TRBD1 (5 bases). V lost 4 bases, J lost 1 base, and 16 bases lay in between. In germline, CDR1 is SEHNR, CDR2 FQNEAQ (reference sequence). The CDR3 contains 16 residues. The CDR3 coding sequence is TGTGCCAGCAGCTCAGGGTCCCCGCCGTCGAACACTGAAGCTTTCTTT. The encoded protein is CASSSGSPPSNTEAFF. Using reference TRBV7-9 and TRBJ1-1 for the parts outside the CDR3, the full variable domain is DTGVSQNPRHKITKRGQNVTFRCDPISEHNRLYWYRQTLGQGPEFLTYFQNEAQLEKSRLLSDRFSAERPKGSFSTLEIQRTEQGDSAMYLCASSSGSPPSNTEAFFGQGTRLTVV.